The 21 T cell receptor beta chains listed next were all sequenced from one sample in a study of blood T cell repertoires in COVID-19. Generated by immunoSEQ multiplex PCR, the TCRdb table keeps only in-frame clones and is missing some. The sample lists hundreds of thousands of clones; about nine tenths were seen once. The sequenced material came from PBMCs or T cells enriched from blood (not recorded which). Source of these receptors: a middle-aged woman who had recovered from COVID-19.

This chain uses TRBV5-1 with TRBJ1-1; a weak D match, TRBD1 (5 bases). The germline V gene encodes CDR1 SGHRS and CDR2 YFSETQ. This CDR3 contains 16 residues. The V end was cut by 2 bases, the J end by 1 base, with 15 bases between. For the CDR3, the DNA is TGCGCCAGCAGCTTACGGCAGGGAGGCCCGAACACTGAAGCTTTCTTT. Translating gives CASSLRQGGPNTEAFF.

This clone has just one count. The rearrangement uses TRBV7-3 and TRBJ2-2; D gene uncertain. Trimming left V 1 base short and J 8 bases short, with 8 bases between. CDR3 size: 13 residues. Germline V lookup: CDR1 SGHTA, CDR2 FQGTGA. The CDR3 coding sequence is TGTGCCAGCAGCTTAATCCCCCTGGGGGAGCTGTTTTTT. Translating gives CASSLIPLGELFF. Using reference TRBV7-3 and TRBJ2-2 for the parts outside the CDR3, the full variable domain is GAGVSQTPSNKVTEKGKYVELRCDPISGHTALYWYRQSLGQGPEFLIYFQGTGAADDSGLPNDRFFAVRPEGSVSTLKIQRTERGDSAVYLCASSLIPLGELFFGEGSRLTVL.

The chain employs TRBV21-1 and TRBJ2-3; TRBD2, as called in the table, went unchecked against the DNA. TRBV21-1 is deemed a pseudogene. The CDR3 is 15 residues long. The CDR3 protein is CASPFWDSLGDTQYF. Here the CDR3 DNA reads TGTGCCAGCCCCTTCTGGGACTCCCTTGGAGATACGCAGTATTTT.

The chain couples TRBV6-6 to TRBJ2-1, with 11 bases that match TRBD2. Germline loops: CDR1 MNHNY, CDR2 SVGAGI (reference sequence). V lost 5 bases to trimming and J lost 4 bases; unmatched junction nucleotides: 22. This CDR3 is 21 amino acids long. CDR3 nucleotides: TGTGCCAGCAGTCCCCTTAGCGGGAGGGCCTCCTCGATATCCGGATACAATGAGCAGTTCTTC. Translating gives CASSPLSGRASSISGYNEQFF.

V is TRBV9 and J is TRBJ2-1; 9 nucleotides line up with TRBD1. CDR1 and CDR2 from the germline V gene are SGDLS and YYNGEE. This CDR3 has 20 residues. The V gene end was trimmed by 0 bases and the J gene end by 2 bases; junction bases not matched to a gene: 15. DNA of the CDR3: TGTGCCAGCAGCGTAGGGGGGGCCACCGGGACAGGGTTAACCTACAATGAGCAGTTCTTC. Translating it yields CASSVGGATGTGLTYNEQFF.

This chain links TRBV7-2 with TRBJ1-3; D uncertain. Trimming left V 1 base short and J 10 bases short, with 8 bases between. Germline CDR1 SGHTA, CDR2 FQGNSA. The CDR3 spans 12 residues. In nucleotides, the CDR3 is TGTGCCAGCAGCTTAGGGCGGGAGACCATATATTTT. Residues: CASSLGRETIYF.

This chain uses TRBV6-2 or TRBV6-3 with TRBJ2-5; 10 bases match TRBD1. This CDR3 region has 14 residues. Germline trimming cut 2 bases from V and 4 bases from J; bases unmatched to any gene: 1. Germline loops: CDR1 MNHEY, CDR2 SVGEGT. DNA for the CDR3: TGTGCCAGCAGTTACAGGACAGGGGGAGAGACCCAGTACTTC. It translates to CASSYRTGGETQYF.

The chain employs TRBV5-1 and TRBJ1-5, with D unclear. Germline assignment: CDR1 SGHRS and CDR2 YFSETQ. CDR3 length: 15 amino acids. Between the trimmed V and J ends, which lost 0 bases and 1 base, there was a span of 8 bases. The CDR3 DNA reads TGCGCCAGCAGCTTGGAAGTGGGCAGCAATCAGCCCCAGCATTTT. Amino acid sequence: CASSLEVGSNQPQHF.

This chain uses TRBV28 with TRBJ2-7; the D is unclear. This CDR3 spans 16 amino acids. Trimming shortened V by 1 base and J by 1 base, and 14 bases separated the two germline ends. Germline V gene data show CDR1 as MDHEN and CDR2 as SYDVKM. The CDR3, as DNA: TGTGCCAGCAGTTTATATTCCTCCTATTCATCCTACGAGCAGTACTTC. This translates into CASSLYSSYSSYEQYF.

The chain employs TRBV10-3 and TRBJ2-2; possibly TRBD1 for D (6 bases). Germline V gives CDR1 ENHRY, CDR2 SYGVKD. The V and J ends lost 10 bases and 3 bases respectively, with 12 bases between them. This CDR3 has 13 amino acids. The CDR3 DNA sequence: TGTGCCAACCTGGACAGTTACACCGGGGAGCTGTTTTTT. It is translated as CANLDSYTGELFF.

The rearrangement uses TRBV6-5 and TRBJ1-6; the D is unclear. This CDR3 has 15 amino acids. Deletions cut 7 bases from V and 0 bases from J, with 10 bases between. Germline CDR1 MNHEY, CDR2 SVGAGI. CDR3 protein: CASKRGSSYNSPLHF. DNA for the CDR3: TGTGCCAGCAAAAGAGGGAGCTCCTATAATTCACCCCTCCACTTT.

The chain joins TRBV30 to TRBJ2-3, with D possibly TRBD1 on 5 matching bases. Per germline, CDR1 GTSNPN and CDR2 SVGIG (reference sequence). With 1 base removed from V and 4 bases from J, the gap between germline ends came to 9 bases. CDR3 length: 13 residues. The CDR3 region is CAWSGGQSDTQYF. The DNA for the CDR3 is TGTGCCTGGAGTGGCGGACAATCAGATACGCAGTATTTT. Full variable domain (outside the CDR3, taken from reference TRBV30 and TRBJ2-3): SQTIHQWPATLVQPVGSPLSLECTVEGTSNPNLYWYRQAAGRGLQLLFYSVGIGQISSEVPQNLSASRPQDRQFILSSKKLLLSDSGFYLCAWSGGQSDTQYFGPGTRLTVL.

This chain uses TRBV24-1 with TRBJ2-5; 9 nucleotides agree with TRBD2. From germline, CDR1 is KGHDR and CDR2 SFDVKD. This CDR3 has 18 amino acids. Trimming at V came to 1 base and at J to 4 bases, leaving 12 bases not matched to a gene. CDR3 sequence reads: CATSDFSGERGAGETQYF. CDR3 DNA: TGTGCCACCAGTGATTTCAGCGGCGAGCGGGGGGCGGGAGAGACCCAGTACTTC.

The chain couples TRBV29-1 to TRBJ1-1; TRBD1 matches 7 bases. V gave up 3 bases and J gave up 0 bases; unmatched junction bases: 4. Germline loops: CDR1 SQVTM, CDR2 ANQGSEA. The CDR3 runs to 14 residues. CDR3 coding DNA: TGCAGCGTTGAGAGGGACAGAGTGAACACTGAAGCTTTCTTT. Translated, it gives CSVERDRVNTEAFF.

This clone was detected once. The chain combines TRBV15 with TRBJ2-2, with D maybe TRBD1 (7 bases). V gave up 0 bases and J gave up 5 bases, with 10 bases separating them. The germline CDR1 and CDR2 sequences are LNHNV and YYDKDF (reference sequence). The CDR3 covers 15 residues. The CDR3, as DNA: TGTGCCACCAGCAGAGATCAGGGGGGAACCGGGGAGCTGTTTTTT. Translating gives CATSRDQGGTGELFF.

The chain has TRBV29-1 and TRBJ1-5; D uncertain. Looked up from germline, CDR1 is SQVTM and CDR2 is ANQGSEA. This CDR3 region has 14 residues. The V end was cut by 0 bases, the J end by 6 bases, with 12 bases between. The CDR3 region is CSVEDRGVGQPQHF. Written as DNA, the CDR3 is TGCAGCGTTGAAGATCGAGGAGTCGGTCAGCCCCAGCATTTT.

The chain couples TRBV7-3 to TRBJ2-7; TRBD1 aligns across 7 bases. V dropped 1 base and J dropped 6; count of bases not matched to a gene: 3. CDR1 is SGHTA and CDR2 is FQGTGA in the germline V gene. The CDR3 spans 13 residues. The CDR3 region has the DNA TGTGCCAGCAGCTTAATAGGGGGCGCCGAGCAGTACTTC. This gives the protein CASSLIGGAEQYF.

CDR3 in DNA: TGCGCCAGCAGCGAAGGGACAGGGGCCGGGGAGCTGTTTTTT. It specifies CASSEGTGAGELFF. This rearrangement joins TRBV5-1 to TRBJ2-2; TRBD1 agrees at 10 bases. The CDR3 consists of 14 residues. Germline loops: CDR1 SGHRS, CDR2 YFSETQ. Trimming at V came to 4 bases and at J to 6 bases, leaving 3 bases not matched to a gene.

This clone was recorded a few times. CDR3 sequence: CASSEGAGPRTEAFF. The DNA for the CDR3 is TGTGCCAGTAGTGAGGGGGCGGGACCTAGAACTGAAGCTTTCTTT. The rearrangement links TRBV19 to TRBJ1-1, with TRBD1 matching over 7 bases. This CDR3 has 15 residues. The germline V gene encodes CDR1 LNHDA and CDR2 SQIVND (reference sequence). V dropped 5 bases and J dropped 5; count of bases not matched to a gene: 11.

This clone was seen just once. The chain couples TRBV6-5 to TRBJ1-5, with D tentatively TRBD1 (5 bases). V was pared by 4 bases and J by 2 bases, with 6 bases between. Germline V lookup: CDR1 MNHEY, CDR2 SVGAGI. The CDR3 runs to 13 residues. The CDR3 here is CASSSGRNQPQHF. CDR3 nucleotide sequence: TGTGCCAGCAGTTCAGGGCGCAATCAGCCCCAGCATTTT.

CDR3 DNA sequence: TGTGCCAGCAGCCTAGGAAGCCCTAGCGGCCCGGCAGCAGATACGCAGTATTTT. This sequence encodes CASSLGSPSGPAADTQYF. The V call is TRBV7-3, the J call TRBJ2-3; 7 bases fit TRBD2. The ends lost 5 bases at V and 4 bases at J; junction bases unmatched: 18. The V gene's germline CDR1 is SGHTA and CDR2 FQGTGA. CDR3 size: 18 residues.